This T cell receptor (beta chain) was identified during a study of cytomegalovirus exposure and HLA in healthy donors. Study details: An analysis done earlier identified about 100 million unique TCR beta sequences from about 179 million T cells.

PCR amplification relied on 60 Vbeta primers (plus 13 Jbeta primers). Profiled with immunoSEQ multiplex PCR; TCRdb holds only in-frame clones, not every one. Among 100,000 to 150,000 clones listed, about 8.6% were seen once. The junction had 10 bases not matched to a gene; V was cut back by 3 bases and J by 9 bases. This CDR3 has 14 residues. The germline CDR1 and CDR2 sequences are SGHDT and YYEEEE. Findings of the study overall: A previous analysis found most TCR beta V segments productive roughly 90% or roughly 30% of the time. The later analysis indicated that the majority of CMV-associated TCR beta chains appeared HLA-restricted.

Participants comprised healthy donors of bone marrow. On this clone: Its antigen is undetermined.

The sequenced sample was PBMCs. This TCR came from a woman in her 40s in good health and CMV-seropositive. The chain joins TRBV5-6 to TRBJ1-2; 8 bases are a match to TRBD1. CDR3 residues: CASSYTPQGDCYTF. CDR3 nucleotides: TGTGCCAGCAGCTACACGCCACAGGGGGATTGCTACACCTTC.